These T cell receptor beta chains were read from a single sample in a study of cytotoxic CD8 clonotypes in ibrutinib-treated CLL. Data came from immunoSEQ multiplex PCR; TCRdb stores just in-frame clones and leaves some out. Seen here are about 140,000 clones, roughly 77% observed once, and the top ten hold roughly a quarter. The input for sequencing was PBMCs, taken after 12 months of ibrutinib treatment. The receptors were sampled from a human donor with chronic lymphocytic leukemia. Each CDR3 is given with its conserved first and last residue. Fields, in order: V gene, D gene, clone size, J gene, CDR3 protein, CDR3 DNA. D genes are given only for firm matches. Only part of the rows carry a size: once, few, many, or a class if the clone is expanded.

V gene: TRBV7-2
D gene: TRBD1
clone size: -
J gene: TRBJ1-2
CDR3 protein: CASSLVLRGLRPGYTF
CDR3 DNA: TGTGCCAGCAGCTTAGTTCTGAGGGGGCTTAGACCAGGCTACACCTTC

V gene: TRBV6-1
D gene: -
clone size: -
J gene: TRBJ2-7
CDR3 protein: CASSAMDSVYEQYF
CDR3 DNA: TGTGCCAGCAGTGCTATGGACAGTGTCTACGAGCAGTACTTC

V gene: TRBV27
D gene: -
clone size: -
J gene: TRBJ2-7
CDR3 protein: CASSLNGVGEQYF
CDR3 DNA: TGTGCCAGCAGTTTGAACGGGGTTGGGGAGCAGTACTTC

V gene: TRBV7-3
D gene: TRBD2
clone size: -
J gene: TRBJ2-5
CDR3 protein: CASSRLAGPQETQYF
CDR3 DNA: TGTGCCAGCAGCCGACTAGCGGGACCCCAAGAGACCCAGTACTTC

V gene: TRBV15
D gene: TRBD2
clone size: once
J gene: TRBJ2-7
CDR3 protein: CATSRDSSGGNYEQYF
CDR3 DNA: TGTGCCACCAGCAGAGACTCTAGCGGGGGGAACTACGAGCAGTACTTC

V gene: TRBV15
D gene: -
clone size: once
J gene: TRBJ2-5
CDR3 protein: CATSSLGGETQYF
CDR3 DNA: TGTGCCACCAGCAGTCTAGGGGGAGAGACCCAGTACTTC

V gene: TRBV7-2
D gene: TRBD2
clone size: once
J gene: TRBJ2-1
CDR3 protein: CASSLVASGSGNEQFF
CDR3 DNA: TGTGCCAGCAGCTTAGTGGCTAGCGGGAGTGGTAATGAGCAGTTCTTC

V gene: TRBV19
D gene: -
clone size: many
J gene: TRBJ1-5
CDR3 protein: CASSIPGPKPQHF
CDR3 DNA: TGTGCCAGTAGTATCCCGGGCCCAAAGCCCCAGCATTTT

V gene: TRBV28
D gene: TRBD2
clone size: -
J gene: TRBJ2-5
CDR3 protein: CASSSPSEGEGYKTQYF
CDR3 DNA: TGTGCCAGCAGTTCCCCTTCGGAAGGGGAGGGATATAAGACCCAGTACTTC

V gene: TRBV18
D gene: -
clone size: -
J gene: TRBJ2-1
CDR3 protein: CASSPPARSDEQFF
CDR3 DNA: TGTGCCAGCTCACCACCGGCCAGGAGTGATGAGCAGTTCTTC

V gene: TRBV29-1
D gene: -
clone size: -
J gene: TRBJ1-1
CDR3 protein: CAEGSTMNTEAFF
CDR3 DNA: TGCGCTGAGGGATCCACCATGAACACTGAAGCTTTCTTT

V gene: TRBV4-3
D gene: -
clone size: -
J gene: TRBJ1-2
CDR3 protein: CASSQDGLTFYGYTF
CDR3 DNA: TGCGCCAGCAGCCAAGACGGCTTAACTTTCTATGGCTACACCTTC

V gene: TRBV30
D gene: -
clone size: -
J gene: TRBJ2-3
CDR3 protein: CAWAPMKDTQYF
CDR3 DNA: TGTGCCTGGGCCCCGATGAAGGATACGCAGTATTTT

V gene: TRBV4-2
D gene: -
clone size: -
J gene: TRBJ2-1
CDR3 protein: CASSQGLSSYNEQFF
CDR3 DNA: TGTGCCAGCAGCCAAGGGCTGAGCTCCTACAATGAGCAGTTCTTC

V gene: TRBV11-3
D gene: -
clone size: -
J gene: TRBJ2-1
CDR3 protein: CASSRWTLDGETGYAEQFF
CDR3 DNA: TGTGCCAGCAGCCGTTGGACGTTGGACGGCGAGACGGGTTATGCTGAGCAGTTCTTC

V gene: TRBV4-1
D gene: TRBD1
clone size: -
J gene: TRBJ1-5
CDR3 protein: CASSQRGGVGNQPQHF
CDR3 DNA: TGCGCCAGCAGCCAAAGAGGGGGCGTCGGCAATCAGCCCCAGCATTTT

V gene: TRBV6-1
D gene: -
clone size: -
J gene: TRBJ2-7
CDR3 protein: CASNLGSYEQYF
CDR3 DNA: TGTGCCAGCAATCTAGGTTCCTACGAGCAGTACTTC

V gene: TRBV18
D gene: TRBD1
clone size: -
J gene: TRBJ2-2
CDR3 protein: CASSPTGGSVTGELFF
CDR3 DNA: TGTGCCAGCTCACCAACAGGGGGTTCGGTCACCGGGGAGCTGTTTTTT

V gene: TRBV28
D gene: -
clone size: -
J gene: TRBJ2-7
CDR3 protein: CASNNGGSGYEQYF
CDR3 DNA: TGTGCCAGCAATAACGGGGGCTCAGGCTACGAGCAGTACTTC

V gene: TRBV19
D gene: -
clone size: -
J gene: TRBJ1-1
CDR3 protein: CASPRGTEAFF
CDR3 DNA: TGTGCCAGCCCCCGAGGGACTGAAGCTTTCTTT

V gene: TRBV9
D gene: TRBD1
clone size: -
J gene: TRBJ2-3
CDR3 protein: CASSVVTGGVADTQYF
CDR3 DNA: TGTGCCAGCAGCGTAGTCACAGGGGGTGTTGCAGATACGCAGTATTTT

V gene: TRBV21-1
D gene: -
clone size: -
J gene: TRBJ2-7
CDR3 protein: CASTKPPRGAHPYEQYF
CDR3 DNA: TGTGCCAGCACAAAACCCCCAAGAGGGGCCCATCCCTACGAGCAGTACTTC